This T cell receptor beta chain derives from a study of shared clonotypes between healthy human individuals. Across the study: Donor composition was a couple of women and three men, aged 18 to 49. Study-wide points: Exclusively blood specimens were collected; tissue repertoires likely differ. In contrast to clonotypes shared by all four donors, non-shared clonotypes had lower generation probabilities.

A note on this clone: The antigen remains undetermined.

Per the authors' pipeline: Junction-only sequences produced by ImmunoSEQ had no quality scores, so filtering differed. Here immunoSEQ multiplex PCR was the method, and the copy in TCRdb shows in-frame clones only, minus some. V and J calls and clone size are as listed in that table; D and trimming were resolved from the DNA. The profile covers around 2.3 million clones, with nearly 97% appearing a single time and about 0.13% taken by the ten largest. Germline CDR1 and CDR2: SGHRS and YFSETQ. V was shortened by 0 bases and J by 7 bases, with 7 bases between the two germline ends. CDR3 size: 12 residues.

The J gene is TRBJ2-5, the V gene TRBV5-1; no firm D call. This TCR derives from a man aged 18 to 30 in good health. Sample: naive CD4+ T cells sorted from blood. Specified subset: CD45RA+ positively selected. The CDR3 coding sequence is TGCGCCAGCAGCTTGGACTCGGGGACCCAGTACTTC. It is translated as CASSLDSGTQYF.